This is a list of T cell receptor beta chains from one sample in a study of blood T cell repertoires in COVID-19. Libraries were prepared by immunoSEQ multiplex PCR; TCRdb keeps only in-frame clonotypes and omits some of them. In the table there are around 230,000 clones, about 91% of which are singletons. Sample: PBMCs or T cells enriched from blood (not recorded which). The receptor source for this set is a man aged 18 to 29 with acute COVID-19. The CDR3 runs from the conserved cysteine through the conserved F or W. A D gene is named only where the DNA matches it firmly. Clone size appears in some rows only: once, few, many, or a class for an expanded clone.

clone_size: NA
v_call: TRBV13
d_call: NA
j_call: TRBJ1-5
cdr3_aa: CASSLGREANQPQHF
cdr3_nt: TGTGCCAGCAGCCTAGGACGGGAGGCCAATCAGCCCCAGCATTTT

clone_size: NA
v_call: TRBV19
d_call: TRBD1
j_call: TRBJ1-5
cdr3_aa: CASSWTGSSNQPQHF
cdr3_nt: TGTGCCAGTAGCTGGACAGGATCTAGCAATCAGCCCCAGCATTTT

clone_size: NA
v_call: TRBV25-1
d_call: NA
j_call: TRBJ2-1
cdr3_aa: CASSDKAARSGTYNEQFF
cdr3_nt: TGTGCCAGCAGTGATAAGGCTGCCCGATCCGGGACTTACAATGAGCAGTTCTTC

clone_size: NA
v_call: TRBV7-9
d_call: NA
j_call: TRBJ1-1
cdr3_aa: CASTGLNTEAFF
cdr3_nt: TGTGCCAGTACCGGCCTGAACACTGAAGCTTTCTTT

clone_size: NA
v_call: TRBV28
d_call: TRBD1
j_call: TRBJ1-5
cdr3_aa: CASSLTGQPQHF
cdr3_nt: TGTGCCAGCAGCCTGACAGGGCAGCCCCAGCATTTT

clone_size: NA
v_call: TRBV11-3
d_call: NA
j_call: TRBJ1-1
cdr3_aa: CASSLGRRDRGDTEAFF
cdr3_nt: TGTGCCAGCAGCTTAGGTCGGAGGGATAGGGGAGACACTGAAGCTTTCTTT

clone_size: NA
v_call: TRBV7-9
d_call: NA
j_call: TRBJ2-7
cdr3_aa: CASSPDRSSYEQYF
cdr3_nt: TGTGCCAGCAGCCCCGACAGAAGCTCCTACGAGCAGTACTTC

clone_size: NA
v_call: TRBV4-1
d_call: NA
j_call: TRBJ1-2
cdr3_aa: CASSQEGGNYGYTF
cdr3_nt: TGCGCCAGCAGCCAAGAGGGGGGGAACTATGGCTACACCTTC

clone_size: NA
v_call: TRBV30
d_call: TRBD2
j_call: TRBJ2-2
cdr3_aa: CAWRGLAGVGTGELFF
cdr3_nt: TGTGCCTGGAGGGGACTAGCGGGAGTAGGCACCGGGGAGCTGTTTTTT

clone_size: NA
v_call: TRBV7-2
d_call: NA
j_call: TRBJ1-4
cdr3_aa: CASSLGGTSEKLFF
cdr3_nt: TGTGCCAGCAGCTTAGGAGGTACGAGTGAAAAACTGTTTTTT

clone_size: NA
v_call: TRBV4-2
d_call: NA
j_call: TRBJ2-3
cdr3_aa: CASSQDIRELHTDTQYF
cdr3_nt: TGTGCCAGCAGCCAAGATATCCGGGAGCTCCACACAGATACGCAGTATTTT

clone_size: once
v_call: TRBV28
d_call: NA
j_call: TRBJ1-6
cdr3_aa: CASSPRAPDTWYNSPLHF
cdr3_nt: TGTGCCAGCAGCCCTAGGGCCCCGGACACCTGGTATAATTCACCCCTCCACTTT

clone_size: NA
v_call: TRBV6-2/TRBV6-3
d_call: TRBD1
j_call: TRBJ2-5
cdr3_aa: CASSPGQGPETQYF
cdr3_nt: TGTGCCAGCAGTCCGGGACAGGGGCCAGAGACCCAGTACTTC

clone_size: NA
v_call: TRBV15
d_call: TRBD1
j_call: TRBJ1-4
cdr3_aa: CATSREPGTGPEKLFF
cdr3_nt: TGTGCCACCAGCAGAGAGCCCGGGACAGGGCCGGAAAAACTGTTTTTT

clone_size: NA
v_call: TRBV7-9
d_call: NA
j_call: TRBJ1-2
cdr3_aa: CASSPSRRDGYGYTF
cdr3_nt: TGTGCCAGCAGCCCTAGTCGCCGGGATGGCTATGGCTACACCTTC

clone_size: NA
v_call: TRBV5-4
d_call: TRBD2
j_call: TRBJ2-1
cdr3_aa: CASSLGLAGAPHEQFF
cdr3_nt: TGTGCCAGCAGCTTGGGACTAGCGGGAGCTCCCCATGAGCAGTTCTTC

clone_size: NA
v_call: TRBV27
d_call: NA
j_call: TRBJ1-1
cdr3_aa: CASKNLDPVAAEAFF
cdr3_nt: TGTGCCAGCAAAAATCTTGACCCCGTGGCGGCTGAAGCTTTCTTT

clone_size: once
v_call: TRBV11-2
d_call: TRBD2
j_call: TRBJ2-7
cdr3_aa: CASSPRTSGRYEQYF
cdr3_nt: TGTGCCAGCAGCCCCAGGACTAGCGGGAGGTACGAGCAGTACTTC

clone_size: NA
v_call: TRBV3-1/TRBV3-2
d_call: TRBD2
j_call: TRBJ2-7
cdr3_aa: CASSQDILAGGPRYEQYF
cdr3_nt: TGTGCCAGCAGCCAAGATATCCTAGCGGGAGGGCCCCGCTACGAGCAGTACTTC

clone_size: NA
v_call: TRBV28
d_call: NA
j_call: TRBJ1-2
cdr3_aa: CASKLGSDYGYTF
cdr3_nt: TGTGCCAGCAAACTAGGCTCGGACTATGGCTACACCTTC

clone_size: NA
v_call: TRBV5-8
d_call: TRBD1
j_call: TRBJ1-4
cdr3_aa: CASRGRQGVIEKLFF
cdr3_nt: TGTGCCAGCAGGGGAAGACAGGGGGTGATTGAAAAACTGTTTTTT

clone_size: few
v_call: TRBV12-3/TRBV12-4
d_call: NA
j_call: TRBJ2-1
cdr3_aa: CASSLQSEQFF
cdr3_nt: TGTGCCAGCAGTTTACAATCTGAGCAGTTCTTC

clone_size: NA
v_call: TRBV7-9
d_call: TRBD2
j_call: TRBJ2-7
cdr3_aa: CASSLGSGRIAYEQYF
cdr3_nt: TGTGCCAGCAGCTTAGGTAGCGGGAGAATAGCCTACGAGCAGTACTTC

clone_size: NA
v_call: TRBV5-8
d_call: NA
j_call: TRBJ2-2
cdr3_aa: CASSVRLAGELFF
cdr3_nt: TGTGCCAGCAGCGTACGACTAGCCGGGGAGCTGTTTTTT

clone_size: once
v_call: TRBV6-2/TRBV6-3
d_call: NA
j_call: TRBJ2-7
cdr3_aa: CASSYRASAYEQYF
cdr3_nt: TGTGCCAGCAGTTACAGGGCTAGCGCCTACGAGCAGTACTTC

clone_size: few
v_call: TRBV7-9
d_call: TRBD2
j_call: TRBJ2-7
cdr3_aa: CASSPPTSGSSYEQYF
cdr3_nt: TGTGCCAGCAGCCCCCCAACTAGCGGGAGCTCCTACGAGCAGTACTTC

clone_size: NA
v_call: TRBV4-1
d_call: TRBD1
j_call: TRBJ1-1
cdr3_aa: CASSQALTGGASEAFF
cdr3_nt: TGCGCCAGCAGCCAAGCATTGACAGGGGGCGCCTCTGAAGCTTTCTTT

clone_size: NA
v_call: TRBV28
d_call: TRBD1
j_call: TRBJ2-2
cdr3_aa: CASSFQTGAGGELFF
cdr3_nt: TGTGCCAGCAGTTTCCAGACAGGGGCGGGCGGGGAGCTGTTTTTT